These T cell receptor beta chains were read from a single sample in a study of molecular identifiers for immune sequencing clone quantification. TCRdb re-derived calls from the PCR reads in MiXCR, one entry per CDR3 protein. The sample includes around 320,000 distinct CDR3 sequences, roughly 24% of them seen just once. The sequenced sample consisted of naive CD8+ T cells from blood, with Jurkat cell RNA spiked in. The receptors originated from a human donor in good health. Some libraries in this study had Jurkat cell RNA spiked in. The CDR3 runs from the conserved cysteine through the conserved F or W. A D gene is named only where the DNA matches it firmly. Expanded clones are given a class, and other clones once, few, many or no size at all.

d_call clone_size j_call v_call cdr3_aa cdr3_nt
. . TRBJ2-5 TRBV7-9 CASGLVLREETQYF TGTGCCAGCGGCTTAGTTCTACGGGAAGAGACCCAGTACTTC
TRBD2 . TRBJ2-5 TRBV4-2 CASSQVGLAGEQETQYF TGTGCCAGCAGCCAAGTCGGACTAGCGGGAGAGCAAGAGACCCAGTACTTC
. few TRBJ1-1 TRBV9 CASSVDRVSTEAFF TGTGCCAGCAGCGTAGACAGAGTGAGCACTGAAGCTTTCTTT
. few TRBJ2-7 TRBV19 CASSIEADRPTYEQYF TGTGCCAGTAGTATAGAAGCGGACAGACCTACCTACGAGCAGTACTTC
. few TRBJ2-1 TRBV24-1 CATSDWVEYNEQFF TGTGCCACCAGTGATTGGGTTGAATACAATGAGCAGTTCTTC
. once TRBJ1-6 TRBV4-1 CASSPSAGAGASPLHF TGCGCCAGCAGCCCTAGTGCCGGGGCAGGGGCTTCACCCCTCCACTTT
. many TRBJ1-1 TRBV7-8 CASSEGVAEAFF TGTGCCAGCAGTGAAGGGGTAGCTGAAGCTTTCTTT
. many TRBJ1-1 TRBV13 CASSLVGQANTEAFF TGTGCCAGCAGCTTAGTAGGGCAGGCGAACACTGAAGCTTTCTTT
. . TRBJ1-3 TRBV6-1 CASSDPGPSPGNTIYF TGTGCCAGCAGTGATCCGGGGCCTTCCCCTGGAAACACCATATATTTT
. many TRBJ2-5 TRBV29-1 CSVEREGHQGETQYF TGCAGCGTTGAAAGGGAGGGACACCAAGGGGAGACCCAGTACTTC
. . TRBJ1-3 TRBV25-1 CASSASSYSGNTIYF TGTGCCAGCAGTGCCAGTTCATACTCTGGAAACACCATATATTTT
. . TRBJ2-5 TRBV7-9 CASSLQQETQYF TGTGCCAGCAGCTTACAACAAGAGACCCAGTACTTC
TRBD1 . TRBJ1-4 TRBV27 CASRGTGLANEKLFF TGTGCCAGCAGGGGGACAGGGTTAGCTAATGAAAAACTGTTTTTT
. few TRBJ1-1 TRBV4-2 CASSHSGTAEAFF TGTGCCAGCAGCCATTCCGGGACCGCTGAAGCTTTCTTT
. many TRBJ2-2 TRBV13 CASSLGHGNTGELFF TGTGCCAGCAGCTTAGGACACGGGAACACCGGGGAGCTGTTTTTT
. . TRBJ2-7 TRBV5-3 CASSLFPSPYEQYF TGTGCCAGCAGCCTTTTTCCTAGCCCCTACGAGCAGTACTTC
. . TRBJ1-1 TRBV7-8 CASSRNMHTEAFF TGTGCCAGCAGCCGCAACATGCACACTGAAGCTTTCTTT
. few TRBJ2-5 TRBV14 CASSQDRAATLQETQYF TGTGCCAGCAGCCAAGACCGTGCAGCCACCCTCCAAGAGACCCAGTACTTC
TRBD2 once TRBJ2-5 TRBV29-1 CSVMQGLAYQETQYF TGCAGCGTAATGCAGGGACTAGCGTATCAAGAGACCCAGTACTTC
. . TRBJ1-3 TRBV6-1 CASTQDAGTTGNPIYF TGTGCCAGCACACAAGATGCAGGGACAACTGGCAACCCCATATATTTT
TRBD2 . TRBJ2-3 TRBV28 CASSPRGLAGESTDTQYF TGTGCCAGCAGTCCCCGGGGACTAGCGGGGGAAAGCACAGATACGCAGTATTTT
. many TRBJ1-1 TRBV6-1 CATRTAMNTEAFF TGTGCCACAAGGACGGCCATGAACACTGAAGCTTTCTTT
TRBD2 few TRBJ2-1 TRBV28 CASSPGTSGSGQFF TGTGCCAGCAGTCCCGGGACTAGCGGGAGTGGGCAGTTCTTC
. few TRBJ1-3 TRBV7-9 CAAGDISGNTIYF TGTGCCGCGGGAGACATCTCTGGAAACACCATATATTTT
TRBD1 few TRBJ2-1 TRBV30 CAWSAGQGAYEQFF TGTGCCTGGAGTGCGGGACAGGGGGCATATGAGCAGTTCTTC
TRBD2 . TRBJ2-3 TRBV4-1 CASSTQLADTDTQYF TGCGCCAGCAGCACTCAACTAGCGGACACAGATACGCAGTATTTT
. many TRBJ1-1 TRBV9 CASSPGRGGGEAFF TGTGCCAGCAGCCCCGGAAGGGGCGGAGGTGAAGCTTTCTTT